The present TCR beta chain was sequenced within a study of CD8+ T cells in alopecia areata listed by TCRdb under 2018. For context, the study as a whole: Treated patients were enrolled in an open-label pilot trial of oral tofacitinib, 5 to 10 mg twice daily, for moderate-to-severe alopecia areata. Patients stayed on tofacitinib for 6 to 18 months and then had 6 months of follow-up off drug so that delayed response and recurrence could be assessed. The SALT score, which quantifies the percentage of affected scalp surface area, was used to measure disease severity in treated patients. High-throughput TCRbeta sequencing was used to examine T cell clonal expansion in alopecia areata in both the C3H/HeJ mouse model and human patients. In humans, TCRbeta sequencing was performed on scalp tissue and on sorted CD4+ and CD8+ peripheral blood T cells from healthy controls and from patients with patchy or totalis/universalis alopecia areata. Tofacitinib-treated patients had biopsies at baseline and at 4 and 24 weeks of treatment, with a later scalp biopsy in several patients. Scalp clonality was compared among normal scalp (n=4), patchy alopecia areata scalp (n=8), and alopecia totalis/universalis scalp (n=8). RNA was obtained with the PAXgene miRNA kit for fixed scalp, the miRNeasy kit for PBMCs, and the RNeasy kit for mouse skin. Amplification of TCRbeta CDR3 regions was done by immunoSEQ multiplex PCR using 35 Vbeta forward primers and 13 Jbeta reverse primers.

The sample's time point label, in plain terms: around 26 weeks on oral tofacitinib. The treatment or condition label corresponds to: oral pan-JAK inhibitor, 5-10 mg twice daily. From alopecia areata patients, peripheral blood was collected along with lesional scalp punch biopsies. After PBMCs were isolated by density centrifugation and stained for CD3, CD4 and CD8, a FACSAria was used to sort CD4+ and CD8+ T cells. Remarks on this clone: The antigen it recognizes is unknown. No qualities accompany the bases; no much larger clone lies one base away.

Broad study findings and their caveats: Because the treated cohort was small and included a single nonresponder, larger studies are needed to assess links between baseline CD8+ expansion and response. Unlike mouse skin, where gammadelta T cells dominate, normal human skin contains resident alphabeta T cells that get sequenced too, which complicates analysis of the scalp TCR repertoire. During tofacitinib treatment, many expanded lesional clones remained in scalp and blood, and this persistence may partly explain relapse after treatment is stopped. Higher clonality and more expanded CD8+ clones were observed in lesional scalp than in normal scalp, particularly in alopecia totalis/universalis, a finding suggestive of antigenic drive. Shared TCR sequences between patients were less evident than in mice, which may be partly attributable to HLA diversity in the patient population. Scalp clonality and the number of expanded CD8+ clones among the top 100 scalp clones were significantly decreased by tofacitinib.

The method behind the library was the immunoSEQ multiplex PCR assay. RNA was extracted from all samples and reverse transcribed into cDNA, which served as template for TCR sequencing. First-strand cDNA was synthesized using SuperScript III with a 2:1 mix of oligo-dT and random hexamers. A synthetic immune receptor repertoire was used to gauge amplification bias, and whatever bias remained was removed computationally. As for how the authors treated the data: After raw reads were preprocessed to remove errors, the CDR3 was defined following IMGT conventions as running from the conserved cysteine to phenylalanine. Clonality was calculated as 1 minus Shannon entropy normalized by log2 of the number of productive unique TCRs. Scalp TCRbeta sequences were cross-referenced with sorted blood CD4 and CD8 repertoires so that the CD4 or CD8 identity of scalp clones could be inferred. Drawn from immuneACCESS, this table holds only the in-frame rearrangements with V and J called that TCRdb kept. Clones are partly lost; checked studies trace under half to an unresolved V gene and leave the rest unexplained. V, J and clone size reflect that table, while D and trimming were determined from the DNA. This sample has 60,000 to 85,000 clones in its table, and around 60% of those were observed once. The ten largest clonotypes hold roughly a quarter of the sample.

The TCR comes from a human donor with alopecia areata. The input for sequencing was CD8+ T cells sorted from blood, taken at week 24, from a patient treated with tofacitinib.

The nucleotide sequence is TGTGCCAGCAGCTTGGCCAGGGGGCTTTGGCCTAATGAAAAACTGTTTTTT. The translation is CASSLARGLWPNEKLFF. The sequence links TRBV5-6 to TRBJ1-4, with 8 central nucleotides matching TRBD1. The CDR3 measures 17 amino acids from cysteine to phenylalanine. The retained sequence is limited to the CDR3, 51 bases, with the frame set at the first base. The germline V gene yields SGHDT for CDR1 and YYEEEE for CDR2. Germline trimming amounts to 0 bases on V and 3 bases on J, with 7 as the count of junction bases outside the gene matches.